Presented here are 7 T cell receptor beta chains from one specimen sequenced in a study of regulatory T cells in long-lasting Graves disease. Arm-PCR of CDR3 regions with iRepertoire HTBI primers generated TCR beta libraries. TCRdb used MiXCR to reprocess the multiplex PCR reads, holding one entry per CDR3 protein. The table includes around 400,000 distinct CDR3 sequences, approximately 25% detected once. Sample time point: persistent/refractory GD, antithyroid drugs over 5 years with positive TRAb. From PBMCs, RNA was extracted and then used to make the TCR library. This material consisted of peripheral blood mononuclear cells (PBMCs), taken when the disease was refractory, from a patient treated with antithyroid drugs. These receptors were obtained from a woman aged 40 to 55 with Graves disease.

This clonotype was seen ten or more times. The chain couples TRBV11-2 to TRBJ2-5, with TRBD2 matching over 8 bases. The trim removed 8 bases at V and 4 bases at J, leaving 6 bases unmatched. The CDR3 contains 13 residues. Germline V CDR1 and CDR2: SGHAT, FQNNGV. CDR3 sequence reads: CASAGGAGETQYF. Here the CDR3 DNA reads TGTGCCAGCGCCGGGGGGGCGGGAGAGACCCAGTACTTC.

This clonotype was counted between two and nine times. One junction end disagrees with the germline gene, perhaps due to a read error. The V and J genes are TRBV7-9 and TRBJ1-2; a weak D match, TRBD1 (5 bases). Germline V gene sequence: CDR1 SEHNR, CDR2 FQNEAQ (reference sequence). The CDR3 runs 12 residues. The CDR3 sequence: CASSLGWTGHLF. CDR3 bases: TGTGCCAGCAGCTTAGGTTGGACTGGACATCTCTTC.

The sample holds many counts of this clonotype. The rearrangement uses TRBV6-1 and TRBJ1-5; D is perhaps TRBD1 (5 bases). Looked up from germline, CDR1 is MNHNS and CDR2 is SASEGT. Deletions cut 5 bases from V and 5 bases from J, with 10 bases between. The CDR3 loop spans 13 amino acids. The CDR3 coding sequence is TGTGCCAGCAGTACCGGGACTGATCAGCCCCAGCATTTT. Translation gives CASSTGTDQPQHF.

This clonotype was observed many times. V and J are TRBV27 and TRBJ2-7; TRBD2 matches at 10 bases. V was pared by 5 bases and J by 4 bases, with 5 bases of the junction left unmatched. The CDR3 is 14 amino acids. Germline CDR1 reads MNHEY; CDR2 reads SMNVEV (reference sequence). The CDR3 loop reads CASSIAGGAYEQYF. The DNA for the CDR3 is TGTGCCAGCAGTATAGCGGGAGGAGCGTACGAGCAGTACTTC.

The V call is TRBV4-1, the J call TRBJ2-5; no definite D call. V gave up 1 base and J gave up 5 bases, with 17 bases separating them. Germline CDR1 reads MGHRA; CDR2 reads YSYEKL. CDR3 length: 16 amino acids. The CDR3 region is CASSQVNLGFGETQYF. CDR3 nucleotides: TGCGCCAGCAGCCAAGTTAATCTAGGGTTCGGGGAGACCCAGTACTTC.

Comments on this clonotype: At one end, the junction sequence differs from germline, possibly due to a read error. This chain connects TRBV28 to TRBJ2-7, with D possibly being TRBD2 (6 bases). The length of the CDR3 is 12 residues. Germline CDR1 reads MDHEN; CDR2 reads SYDVKM. CDR3 sequence: CARSRERFEQYF. The CDR3, as DNA: TGTGCCCGCAGCCGGGAGCGGTTCGAGCAGTACTTC.

Details on this clonotype: A much more abundant neighbour one base away suggests this may be a read error. The chain combines TRBV11-2 with TRBJ2-7; D not certain. The germline CDR1 and CDR2 sequences are SGHAT and FQNNGV. This CDR3 region has 13 residues. V dropped 5 bases and J dropped 8 bases, with 16 bases sitting between them. CDR3 in DNA: TGTGCCAGCAGCCTCAATGTTGGGTACAAGCAGTACTTC. This gives the protein CASSLNVGYKQYF.